This T cell receptor beta chain came from a study of blood T cell repertoires in COVID-19. Per germline, CDR1 SEHNR and CDR2 FQNEAQ (reference sequence). CDR3 length: 15 amino acids. Trimming stripped 1 base from V and 1 base from J, with 10 bases between. Clones were sequenced by immunoSEQ multiplex PCR, and TCRdb holds only the in-frame ones, with some missing. The data hold fewer than 80,000 clones, with almost 90% observed a single time. This TCR was recovered from a man aged 45-65 years with acute or convalescent COVID-19. Source material: peripheral blood. J is TRBJ1-1 and V is TRBV7-9; D is unclear. Here the CDR3 DNA reads TGTGCCAGCAGCTTAGGAATGCGGGCGAACACTGAAGCTTTCTTT. Amino acid sequence: CASSLGMRANTEAFF. The variable domain in full, completed from reference TRBV7-9 and TRBJ1-1, reads DTGVSQNPRHKITKRGQNVTFRCDPISEHNRLYWYRQTLGQGPEFLTYFQNEAQLEKSRLLSDRFSAERPKGSFSTLEIQRTEQGDSAMYLCASSLGMRANTEAFFGQGTRLTVV.